This entry features one T cell receptor (beta chain) sequence. An oligonucleotide containing a UMI was ligated to the 3' end of TCR cDNA. The data are from a study of naive and memory T cell subsets. This CDR3 region has 13 residues. Germline lookup yields CDR1 MDHEN and CDR2 SYDVKM. Trimming shortened V by 2 bases and J by 7 bases, and 12 bases separated the two germline ends. Four PCR rounds used nested alpha and beta constant region primers plus the SP2 primer. TCRdb fed the 5' RACE reads into MiXCR, producing one record per CDR3 protein. Seen here are about 62,000 distinct CDR3 sequences, roughly 8.1% observed once, and the top ten hold approximately 21%.

This clonotype was sampled from a female donor in good health. V usage is TRBV28 and J usage is TRBJ2-7, with D perhaps TRBD1 (6 bases). The CDR3 sequence is CASSLGGASEQYF. DNA for the CDR3: TGTGCCAGCAGTTTAGGGGGCGCGTCGGAGCAGTACTTC.